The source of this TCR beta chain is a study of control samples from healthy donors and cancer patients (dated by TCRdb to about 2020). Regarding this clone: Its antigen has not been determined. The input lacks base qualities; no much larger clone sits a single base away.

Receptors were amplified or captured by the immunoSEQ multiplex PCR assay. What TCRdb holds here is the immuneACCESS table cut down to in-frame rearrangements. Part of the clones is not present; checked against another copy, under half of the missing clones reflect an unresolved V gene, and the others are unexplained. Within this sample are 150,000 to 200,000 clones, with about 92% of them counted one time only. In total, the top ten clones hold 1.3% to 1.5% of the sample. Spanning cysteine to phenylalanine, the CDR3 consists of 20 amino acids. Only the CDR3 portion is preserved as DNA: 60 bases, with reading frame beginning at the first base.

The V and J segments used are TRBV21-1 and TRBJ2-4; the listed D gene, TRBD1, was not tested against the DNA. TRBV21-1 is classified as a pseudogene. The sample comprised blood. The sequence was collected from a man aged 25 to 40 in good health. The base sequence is TGTGCCAGCAGCAATACTCGGGACAGGGGGGGAAACCTAGCCAAAAACATTCAGTACTTC. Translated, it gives CASSNTRDRGGNLAKNIQYF.